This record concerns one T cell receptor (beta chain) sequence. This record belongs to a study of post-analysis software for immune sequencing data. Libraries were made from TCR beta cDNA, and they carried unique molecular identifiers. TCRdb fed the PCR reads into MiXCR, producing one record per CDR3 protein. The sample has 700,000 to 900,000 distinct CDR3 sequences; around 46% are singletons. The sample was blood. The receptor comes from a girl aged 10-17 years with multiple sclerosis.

CDR3 nucleotides: TGTGCCAGCAGGGACAGGATCAACCAAGAGACCCAGTACTTC. It codes for CASRDRINQETQYF. The V gene is TRBV6-1, the J gene TRBJ2-5; 7 positions agree with TRBD1. V lost 6 bases, J lost 0 bases, and 4 bases stayed unmatched. Germline values: CDR1 MNHNS, CDR2 SASEGT. This CDR3 spans 14 amino acids.